The rows below give T cell receptor beta chains drawn from one sample of a study of T-cell reconstitution after alpha-beta-depleted transplantation in children. TCRdb itself ran the PCR reads through MiXCR, one entry per CDR3 protein. This table holds 900,000 or so distinct CDR3 sequences, approximately 15% found once. Here the sequenced sample was PBMCs, mostly from graft donor cells, taken 360 days after TCRalphabeta/CD19-depleted stem cell transplant. Every receptor here comes from a male patient aged 10 to 17 who had a stem cell transplant for acute lymphoblastic leukemia, so the T cells may come from the graft donor. The CDR3 runs from the conserved cysteine through the conserved F or W. The D gene is left open where the match is weak. Clone size is given for some rows only: seen once, a few or many times, or a class if the clone is expanded.

>TRBD2|TRBV3-1|NA|TRBJ2-7
CASSQDRLAGDEQYF
TGTGCCAGCAGCCAAGATCGCCTAGCGGGAGACGAGCAGTACTTC
>NA|TRBV12-3/TRBV12-4|once|TRBJ2-2
CASRVAGNTGELFF
TGTGCCAGCAGGGTCGCGGGGAACACCGGGGAGCTGTTTTTT
>TRBD1|TRBV28|few|TRBJ1-6
CASSLRDRRYNSPLHF
TGTGCCAGCAGTTTAAGGGACAGGCGCTATAATTCACCCCTCCACTTT
>NA|TRBV4-1|few|TRBJ2-3
CASSHQIIADTQYF
TGCGCCAGCAGCCATCAGATCATAGCAGATACGCAGTATTTT
>NA|TRBV20-1|few|TRBJ2-7
CSARDKRLYYEQYF
TGCAGTGCTAGAGATAAGCGGCTGTACTACGAGCAGTACTTC
>TRBD2|TRBV12-3/TRBV12-4|NA|TRBJ2-3
CASTITSGRRDTQYF
TGTGCCAGCACTATAACGAGCGGGAGACGAGATACGCAGTATTTT
>NA|TRBV9|few|TRBJ2-5
CASSVAGAPSQETQYF
TGTGCCAGCAGCGTAGCCGGGGCGCCTAGTCAAGAGACCCAGTACTTC
>NA|TRBV29-1|few|TRBJ1-2
CSVGYQLNYGYTF
TGCAGCGTTGGGTACCAGCTTAACTATGGCTACACCTTC
>NA|TRBV29-1|few|TRBJ1-1
CSVTQQHAFF
TGCAGCGTCACCCAACAACACGCTTTCTTT
>NA|TRBV29-1|many|TRBJ1-1
CSVEGGNTEAFF
TGCAGCGTTGAGGGGGGGAACACTGAAGCTTTCTTT
>NA|TRBV6-5|few|TRBJ1-2
CASSYSGSGGTF
TGTGCCAGCAGTTACTCGGGGAGCGGTGGGACCTTC
>NA|TRBV27|NA|TRBJ1-5
CASSFWADSNQPQHF
TGTGCCAGCAGTTTTTGGGCGGATAGCAATCAGCCCCAGCATTTT
>NA|TRBV27|few|TRBJ1-5
CASRGQPQHF
TGTGCCAGCAGGGGTCAGCCCCAGCATTTT
>NA|TRBV15|few|TRBJ2-7
CATSRDLGGDEQYF
TGTGCCACCAGCAGAGATCTTGGAGGGGACGAGCAGTACTTC
>NA|TRBV4-1|many|TRBJ2-5
CASSQDKIRRETQYF
TGCGCCAGCAGCCAAGATAAGATCAGGAGAGAGACCCAGTACTTC
>NA|TRBV24-1|few|TRBJ2-3
CATSDWGMGAATDTQYF
TGTGCCACCAGTGATTGGGGCATGGGCGCAGCCACAGATACGCAGTATTTT
>NA|TRBV5-1|few|TRBJ1-1
CASSLGQGLGRVLDTEAFF
TGCGCCAGCAGCTTGGGACAAGGCCTTGGAAGGGTTTTGGACACTGAAGCTTTCTTT
>TRBD2|TRBV12-3/TRBV12-4|NA|TRBJ2-7
CASSFSWPGGHVEQYF
TGTGCCAGCAGTTTCTCGTGGCCGGGAGGGCACGTCGAGCAGTACTTC
>TRBD2|TRBV6-1|once|TRBJ2-7
CASRGTSGRAHEQYF
TGTGCCAGCAGGGGGACTAGCGGGAGGGCCCACGAGCAGTACTTC
>NA|TRBV7-6|many|TRBJ1-4
CASSPWDLEKLFF
TGTGCCAGCAGCCCCTGGGATCTTGAAAAACTGTTTTTT
>TRBD2|TRBV7-6|NA|TRBJ2-4
CASSPSSGLAKNIQYF
TGTGCCAGCAGCCCGAGTAGCGGGTTAGCCAAAAACATTCAGTACTTC
>TRBD2|TRBV20-1|NA|TRBJ2-3
CSARTSWGTDTQYF
TGCAGTGCTCGGACTAGTTGGGGAACAGATACGCAGTATTTT
>TRBD1|TRBV4-1|NA|TRBJ2-2
CASSQLRQGSGELFF
TGCGCCAGCAGCCAATTAAGACAGGGATCCGGGGAGCTGTTTTTT
>NA|TRBV10-3|many|TRBJ2-7
CAISESGGSYEQYF
TGTGCCATCAGTGAGTCGGGGGGCTCCTACGAGCAGTACTTC
>NA|TRBV4-1|NA|TRBJ2-7
CASSQVGGPVSYEQYF
TGCGCCAGCAGCCAAGTCGGAGGGCCGGTCTCCTACGAGCAGTACTTC
>NA|TRBV4-1|NA|TRBJ2-5
CASSQVERALERETQYF
TGCGCCAGCAGCCAAGTGGAGCGCGCTCTGGAGCGGGAGACCCAGTACTTC
>TRBD1|TRBV29-1|few|TRBJ2-1
CSVRQGLNNEQFF
TGCAGCGTTCGACAGGGATTAAACAATGAGCAGTTCTTC
>NA|TRBV20-1|many|TRBJ2-7
CSAREPGPPYEQYF
TGCAGTGCTAGAGAACCAGGACCCCCGTACGAGCAGTACTTC
>NA|TRBV6-5|few|TRBJ2-7
CASSFLQGAPYEQYF
TGTGCCAGCAGTTTCCTACAGGGAGCTCCCTACGAGCAGTACTTC
>TRBD2|TRBV7-2|few|TRBJ2-1
CASRGGSRRFPYNEQFF
TGTGCCAGCCGGGGGGGATCTAGAAGGTTTCCTTACAATGAGCAGTTCTTC
>NA|TRBV20-1|NA|TRBJ1-1
CSARDLGSTEAFF
TGCAGTGCTAGAGATCTGGGGAGCACTGAAGCTTTCTTT
>NA|TRBV3-1|many|TRBJ2-1
CASSQGPGYNEQFF
TGTGCCAGCAGCCAAGGGCCGGGGTACAATGAGCAGTTCTTC
>NA|TRBV30|NA|TRBJ2-3
CAWSLGGSTDTQYF
TGTGCCTGGAGCTTGGGCGGGAGCACAGATACGCAGTATTTT
>NA|TRBV5-1|NA|TRBJ1-4
CASSPGAGANEKLFF
TGCGCCAGCAGCCCGGGCGCGGGGGCGAATGAAAAACTGTTTTTT
>TRBD2|TRBV4-2|few|TRBJ2-1
CASSQQRGEQFF
TGTGCCAGCAGCCAGCAGCGGGGTGAGCAGTTCTTC
>NA|TRBV6-6|few|TRBJ1-1
CASSQSKNTEAFF
TGTGCCAGCAGTCAGTCAAAGAACACTGAAGCTTTCTTT
>NA|TRBV12-3/TRBV12-4|few|TRBJ2-7
CASSFSIYEQYF
TGTGCCAGCAGTTTCTCCATTTACGAGCAGTACTTC
>TRBD1|TRBV27|few|TRBJ1-2
CASSPTGAHYGYTF
TGTGCCAGCAGTCCTACAGGGGCCCACTATGGCTACACCTTC
>NA|TRBV6-5|NA|TRBJ1-5
CASRYSRGGDQPQHF
TGTGCCAGCAGATACAGCAGGGGCGGTGATCAGCCCCAGCATTTT
>NA|TRBV24-1|few|TRBJ2-1
CATSDLRQGNEQFF
TGTGCCACCAGTGATTTGCGGCAGGGCAATGAGCAGTTCTTC
>NA|TRBV5-1|NA|TRBJ1-4
CASSLSWVEEKLFF
TGCGCCAGCAGCTTGAGTTGGGTAGAAGAAAAACTGTTTTTT
>NA|TRBV7-9|few|TRBJ2-6
CASTGRWANVLTF
TGTGCCAGCACGGGAAGGTGGGCCAACGTCCTGACTTTC
>NA|TRBV29-1|NA|TRBJ1-4
CGGLATNEKLFF
TGCGGGGGTCTGGCAACTAATGAAAAACTGTTTTTT
>NA|TRBV29-1|NA|TRBJ2-1
CSVEDRRSSYNEQFF
TGCAGCGTTGAAGATAGGAGGAGCTCCTACAATGAGCAGTTCTTC
>TRBD1|TRBV20-1|NA|TRBJ2-3
CSARIPGTAVSTDTQYF
TGCAGTGCTAGGATTCCGGGGACAGCGGTTAGCACAGATACGCAGTATTTT
>NA|TRBV4-1|few|TRBJ2-7
CASSREDRNYEQYF
TGCGCCAGCAGCCGCGAGGACCGCAACTACGAGCAGTACTTC
>NA|TRBV5-1|few|TRBJ2-1
CASSLGLPPYNEQFF
TGCGCCAGCAGCTTGGGTCTACCTCCTTACAATGAGCAGTTCTTC
>NA|TRBV5-1|few|TRBJ2-1
CASSLRVDEQFF
TGCGCCAGCAGCCTCCGTGTAGATGAGCAGTTCTTC
>NA|TRBV20-1|NA|TRBJ2-3
CSAGSSFTDTQYF
TGCAGTGCTGGTAGTAGTTTCACAGATACGCAGTATTTT
>TRBD1|TRBV20-1|few|TRBJ1-4
CSANRGTNEKLFF
TGCAGTGCAAACAGGGGTACTAATGAAAAACTGTTTTTT
>NA|TRBV7-9|few|TRBJ2-5
CASSPYHQETQYF
TGTGCCAGCAGCCCATATCATCAAGAGACCCAGTACTTC
>NA|TRBV29-1|many|TRBJ2-5
CSVDGGGKTQYF
TGCAGCGTTGACGGTGGGGGAAAGACCCAGTACTTC
>NA|TRBV9|many|TRBJ2-1
CASSSGGGLRNEQFF
TGTGCCAGCAGCTCTGGTGGAGGCCTCAGGAATGAGCAGTTCTTC
>NA|TRBV10-3|few|TRBJ2-1
CAISRDPPDEQFF
TGTGCCATCAGTCGGGATCCTCCGGATGAGCAGTTCTTC
>TRBD2|TRBV5-4|few|TRBJ2-1
CASSLNGLARNEQFF
TGTGCCAGCAGCTTGAATGGACTAGCGAGGAATGAGCAGTTCTTC
>NA|TRBV20-1|NA|TRBJ2-2
CSARDFPTFSGELFF
TGCAGTGCTAGAGATTTTCCGACTTTTTCCGGGGAGCTGTTTTTT
>NA|TRBV12-3/TRBV12-4|NA|TRBJ1-2
CASSLTRPYRAPNYGYTF
TGTGCCAGCAGTTTAACCCGCCCCTACAGGGCGCCCAACTATGGCTACACCTTC